Reported below is one T cell receptor beta chain. Its antigen remains unknown. Chemo-refractory metastatic non-small-cell lung cancer patients were treated with focal radiation plus CTLA-4 blockade with ipilimumab. This sample is part of a study of radiotherapy plus CTLA-4 blockade in lung cancer. Study background: Objective responses were seen in around 18% of patients, disease control in approximately 30%.

Study-level findings and limits: Early shifts in blood T cell clones, with interferon-beta, reportedly predicted response best. After radiotherapy and ipilimumab, tumor-derived clones expanded in peripheral blood.

Clones were read by immunoSEQ multiplex PCR, and TCRdb kept only the in-frame ones, dropping some. The data contain fewer than 140,000 clones, 85% of them singletons. This sequence originates from a human donor with non-small cell lung cancer that progressed on radiotherapy plus ipilimumab. Some clones in this sample may be carry-over from other donors' samples. Sample: peripheral blood, taken from a patient treated with radiotherapy plus ipilimumab.

As DNA, the CDR3 is TGTGCCAGCAGCGTAGAACCGGGCGGTTCACCCCTCCACTTT. As protein: CASSVEPGGSPLHF. The rearrangement joins TRBV9 to TRBJ1-6; D is uncertain. CDR1 SGDLS and CDR2 YYNGEE come from the germline V gene. The CDR3 has 14 amino acids. V dropped 0 bases and J dropped 9 bases, with 10 bases sitting between them.